This record concerns one T cell receptor (beta chain) sequence. Its antigen is undetermined. Cells sorted by CD45RO/CCR7/CD25/CD127/CD95/CD27 comprised CD4+ naive, central memory, regulatory and stem cell-like memory cells. This entry is derived from a study of beta chain features in type 1 diabetes. Notes on the study in general: Comparison showed that naive, central memory and Treg TCRB repertoires appeared more similar among patients than among healthy donors. In every one of the four CD4+ subsets, TCRB CDR3s were moderately but significantly shorter in Type 1 diabetes patients.

J was trimmed by 6 bases and V by 5 bases; bases with no gene match: 9. The CDR3 is 14 amino acids. Germline CDR1 is SGHTA and CDR2 is FQGNSA. The isolated RNA, all of it, was reverse transcribed, so expressed TCRB transcripts were what got sequenced. The method was immunoSEQ multiplex PCR; TCRdb's version includes in-frame clones alone and lacks a portion of them. The sample shows hundreds of thousands of clones, roughly 12% of them seen only once. Sequencing used naive CD4+ T cells from blood. This chain links TRBV7-2 with TRBJ2-7; 8 bases map to TRBD1. This receptor was identified in a man aged 18 to 29 in good health. CDR3 sequence (DNA): TGTGCCAGCAGCCCCCGCCAGGGGGCGGGCGAGCAGTACTTC. Translated: CASSPRQGAGEQYF.